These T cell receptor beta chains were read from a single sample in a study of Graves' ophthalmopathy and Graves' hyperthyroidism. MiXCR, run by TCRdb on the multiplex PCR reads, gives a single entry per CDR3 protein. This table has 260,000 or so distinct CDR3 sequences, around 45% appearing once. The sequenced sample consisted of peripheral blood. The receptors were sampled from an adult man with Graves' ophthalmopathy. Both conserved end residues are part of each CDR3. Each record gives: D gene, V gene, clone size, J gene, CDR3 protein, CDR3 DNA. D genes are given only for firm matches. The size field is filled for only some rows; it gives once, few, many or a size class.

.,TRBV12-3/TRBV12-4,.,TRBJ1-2,CAISEAQGRGYTF,TGTGCCATCAGTGAGGCCCAGGGTCGGGGCTACACCTTC
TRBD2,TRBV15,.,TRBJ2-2,CASGSLTGELFF,TGTGCCAGCGGGAGCCTCACCGGGGAGCTGTTTTTT
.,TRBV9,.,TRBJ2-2,CASSIDSLQAGELFF,TGTGCCAGCAGTATAGACAGCCTACAAGCCGGGGAGCTGTTTTTT
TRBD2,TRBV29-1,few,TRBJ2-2,CSVGEGYTGELFF,TGCAGCGTTGGGGAGGGGTACACCGGGGAGCTGTTTTTT
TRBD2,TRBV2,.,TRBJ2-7,CASSVLGTSYEQYF,TGTGCCAGCAGTGTGTTGGGGACTAGCTACGAGCAGTACTTC
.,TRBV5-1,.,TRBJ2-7,CASSVAGQYGEQYF,TGCGCCAGCAGCGTCGCAGGACAGTATGGAGAGCAGTACTTC
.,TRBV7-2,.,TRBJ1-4,CASSLRRSTNEKLFF,TGTGCCAGCAGCCTGAGACGGTCAACTAATGAAAAACTGTTTTTT
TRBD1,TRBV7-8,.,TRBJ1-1,CASSLGGGQLNTEAFF,TGTGCCAGCAGCTTAGGGGGGGGACAGTTGAACACTGAAGCTTTCTTT
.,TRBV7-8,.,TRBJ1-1,CASSSPYGSPTGMNTEAFF,TGTGCCAGCAGCTCCCCTTATGGCAGTCCCACGGGCATGAACACTGAAGCTTTCTTT
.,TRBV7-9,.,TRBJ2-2,CASSQDEGTAGELFF,TGTGCCAGCAGCCAAGATGAGGGCACAGCCGGGGAGCTGTTTTTT